What follows are 11 T cell receptor beta chains derived from one specimen sequenced in a study of shared clonotypes between healthy human individuals. Generated by immunoSEQ multiplex PCR, the TCRdb table keeps only in-frame clones and is missing some. The sample records 100,000 or so clones, around half being singletons. The sample was PBMCs. These receptors originate from a woman aged 35 to 49 in good health. Some clones in this sample may be carry-over from other donors' samples.

This clone has a handful of counts. A far larger clone is one base from this, pointing to a likely read error. CDR3 in amino acids: CASSFTNYGYTF. The DNA for the CDR3 is TGCGCCAGCAGCTTCACTAACTATGGCTACACCTTC. The chain couples TRBV5-1 to TRBJ1-2; D is undetermined. Germline-derived CDR1 and CDR2 are SGHRS and YFSETQ. V was trimmed by 2 bases and J by 0 bases, leaving 2 bases between them. CDR3 length equals 12 residues.

This sequence joins TRBV5-1 and TRBJ2-3; D gene ambiguous. V was trimmed by 1 base and J by 0 bases, leaving 9 bases between them. The germline V gene encodes CDR1 SGHRS and CDR2 YFSETQ. The CDR3 loop spans 15 amino acids. The CDR3 here is CASSLLGSSTDTQYF. The CDR3 bases are TGCGCCAGCAGCTTGTTAGGGTCTAGCACAGATACGCAGTATTTT.

This clone was counted between two and nine times. This chain joins TRBV14 and TRBJ1-4, with D hard to call. Germline CDR1 and CDR2: SGHDN and FVKESK. The CDR3 consists of 14 residues. The germline V and J ends were trimmed by 0 bases and 10 bases, with 12 bases remaining between them. CDR3 nucleotide sequence: TGTGCCAGCAGCCAAGATCGGGCGATCGGAAAACTGTTTTTT. Its protein product is CASSQDRAIGKLFF.

This clone was observed a few times. V usage is TRBV30 and J usage is TRBJ1-2, with 9 bases fitting TRBD1. The CDR3 extends over 15 amino acids. V shed 3 bases, J shed 3 bases, and the junction held 8 bases outside the gene matches. CDR1 GTSNPN and CDR2 SVGIG come from the germline V gene (reference sequence). The CDR3 spells CAWSRDRDGDYGYTF. DNA of the CDR3: TGTGCCTGGAGCCGGGACAGGGATGGGGACTATGGCTACACCTTC.

The chain is built from TRBV5-6 and TRBJ2-5, with a possible D match to TRBD2 (5 bases). CDR3 size: 15 residues. V shed 4 bases and J shed 4 bases, with 17 bases lying between them. The germline V gene has CDR1 SGHDT and CDR2 YYEEEE. DNA of the CDR3: TGTGCCAGCAGCACCGGCCACCCCCGGGGAGAGACCCAGTACTTC. Translation gives CASSTGHPRGETQYF.

The rearrangement uses TRBV10-1 and TRBJ2-1; 8 positions match TRBD1. This CDR3 region has 12 residues. Germline CDR1 WNHNN, CDR2 SYGVQD (reference sequence). V lost 8 bases to trimming and J lost 10 bases; unmatched junction nucleotides: 7. The CDR3 coding sequence is TGCGCCAGCGGCGACAGGGGAGAAGAGCAGTTCTTC. As protein: CASGDRGEEQFF.

In its sample, this clone was seen a few times. The chain is built from TRBV19 and TRBJ1-5; 7 positions agree with TRBD1. The CDR3 runs 15 residues. After removal of 6 bases from V and 5 bases from J, the junction contained 10 bases not matched to a gene. CDR1 is LNHDA and CDR2 is SQIVND in the germline V gene (reference sequence). CDR3 region: CASRKNRGADQPQHF. For the CDR3, the DNA is TGTGCCAGTAGGAAAAACAGGGGTGCGGATCAGCCCCAGCATTTT.

V gene TRBV6-5 combines with J gene TRBJ1-5, with D hard to call. Trimming pared 6 bases from V and 5 bases from J, leaving 5 bases between. Germline CDR1 and CDR2: MNHEY and SVGAGI. This CDR3 has 11 residues. The CDR3: CASRRDQPQHF. CDR3 nucleotide sequence: TGTGCCAGCAGACGAGATCAGCCCCAGCATTTT.

A remark on this clone: Since a much larger clone is just one base distant, this may be a read error. The V and J genes are TRBV7-9 and TRBJ2-5; D unclear. There are 15 residues in the CDR3. Germline assignment: CDR1 SEHNR and CDR2 FQNEAQ (reference sequence). The V gene lost 8 bases and the J gene lost 3 bases, with 19 bases spanning the gap. The CDR3 protein is CASGPPGLWEETQYF. CDR3 nucleotides: TGTGCCAGCGGCCCTCCGGGTCTTTGGGAAGAGACCCAGTACTTC.

The V and J genes are TRBV25-1 and TRBJ1-2; D gene uncertain. This CDR3 spans 12 amino acids. Germline V lookup: CDR1 MGHDK, CDR2 SYGVNS. V was clipped by 3 bases and J by 3 bases, with 5 bases between them. CDR3 DNA: TGTGCCAGCAGTGACAGCGACTATGGCTACACCTTC. Its protein is CASSDSDYGYTF.

Points on this clone: With a far larger clone one base away, a read error is the likely cause. This sample also contains other DNA sequences that code for the same CDR3. The J gene is TRBJ1-1, the V gene TRBV29-1; possible D gene TRBD1, 6 bases. V was pared by 7 bases and J by 8 bases, with 29 bases between. Germline CDR1 reads SQVTM; CDR2 reads ANQGSEA. This CDR3 has 16 residues. Here the CDR3 reads CSGRRGGGPEGTEAFF. The CDR3 DNA is TGCAGCGGACGGAGGGGAGGGGGGCCGGAGGGCACCGAAGCTTTCTTT.